The rows below give T cell receptor beta chains drawn from one sample of a study of T cells in Graves' hyperthyroidism and ophthalmopathy. TCRdb reanalysed the multiplex PCR reads using MiXCR and keeps one entry per CDR3 protein. The sample includes fewer than 850,000 distinct CDR3 sequences, 15% to 20% of them seen just once. Material: blood. These receptors were collected from a middle-aged man with Graves' hyperthyroidism. Both conserved end residues are part of each CDR3. A D gene is named only where the DNA matches it firmly. The size field is filled for only some rows; it gives once, few, many or a size class.

cdr3_nt	cdr3_aa	v_call	j_call	clone_size	d_call
TGTGCCAGCAGAAGAATTGCGGGAGTCCCCGGGGAGCTGTTTTTT	CASRRIAGVPGELFF	TRBV6-2/TRBV6-3	TRBJ2-2	NA	TRBD2
TGTGCCAGTACGCAGGGGGATCGGTCCTACGAGCAGTACTTC	CASTQGDRSYEQYF	TRBV6-1	TRBJ2-7	many	TRBD1
TGTGCCAGCAGCCAAGAGATGGGTCGAACTGGGGCTTTCTTT	CASSQEMGRTGAFF	TRBV3-1	TRBJ1-1	many	NA
TGTGCCATCGGACTCCTCCTCGAGCAGTACTTC	CAIGLLLEQYF	TRBV10-3	TRBJ2-7	few	NA
TGTGCCAGCAGTTTTGATCGGGGCAATGAGCAGTTCTTC	CASSFDRGNEQFF	TRBV12-3/TRBV12-4	TRBJ2-1	NA	NA
TGTGCCAGCTCACCCGAAAGACGGGAGGGCTACAATGAGCAGTTCTTC	CASSPERREGYNEQFF	TRBV2	TRBJ2-1	NA	TRBD2
TGTGCCAGCAGTTACCGTGGAGGGTTGGGTTACAATGAGCAGTTCTTC	CASSYRGGLGYNEQFF	TRBV6-5	TRBJ2-1	NA	NA
TGTGCCAGCAGCTCCAACACGGGCCTTAATTCCTACAATGAGCAGTTCTTC	CASSSNTGLNSYNEQFF	TRBV13	TRBJ2-1	few	NA
TGTGCCAGTAGTATATTTGTCGAGGCCGGGGAGCTGTTTTTT	CASSIFVEAGELFF	TRBV19	TRBJ2-2	NA	NA
TGTGCCAGCAGCTTTGGGGCTAGCGTAAGGACCGGGGAGCTGTTTTTT	CASSFGASVRTGELFF	TRBV5-5	TRBJ2-2	few	NA
TGTGCCAGCAGTTTATTCCAGGATAGCAATCAGCCCCAGCATTTT	CASSLFQDSNQPQHF	TRBV28	TRBJ1-5	NA	NA
TGTGCCAGTACCTCGACAGGGGATTGGCCCCAGCATTTT	CASTSTGDWPQHF	TRBV19	TRBJ1-5	once	TRBD1
TGTGCCACCGCCAAACCGGGACAGGGTTCCGACACTGAAGCTTTCTTT	CATAKPGQGSDTEAFF	TRBV19	TRBJ1-1	many	TRBD1
TGTGCCAGCATCCCTCGGGGGGCAGCCAAAAACATTCAGTACTTC	CASIPRGAAKNIQYF	TRBV28	TRBJ2-4	NA	NA
TGTGCCAGCAGCTTATTGTTCGTAACGGATGAAGCTTTCTTT	CASSLLFVTDEAFF	TRBV7-9	TRBJ1-1	many	NA
TGTGCCAGCAGCCAAGATCGGGCTAGCGGGGGCTACGAGCAGTACTTC	CASSQDRASGGYEQYF	TRBV3-1	TRBJ2-7	NA	TRBD2
TGTGCCAGCAGCTTGTACGTCACCAAAGAGACCCAGTACTTC	CASSLYVTKETQYF	TRBV5-4	TRBJ2-5	NA	NA
TGCAGTGCTAGAGTACTGGACAGCTTCCAAGAGACCCAGTACTTC	CSARVLDSFQETQYF	TRBV20-1	TRBJ2-5	few	NA
TGTGCCAGTAGTACTACACCGAATCGAATCTCTGGAAACACCATATATTTT	CASSTTPNRISGNTIYF	TRBV19	TRBJ1-3	NA	NA
TGTGCCAGCAGCGAAGCGACAGGGTATGGCTACACCTTC	CASSEATGYGYTF	TRBV6-1	TRBJ1-2	many	TRBD1
TGTGCCAGCAAAAGGGACAGCTCTGGAAACACCATATATTTT	CASKRDSSGNTIYF	TRBV13	TRBJ1-3	few	TRBD1
TGTGCCAGTAGTATGGTCAGCGGGCGGAGCTCCTACAATGAGCAGTTCTTC	CASSMVSGRSSYNEQFF	TRBV19	TRBJ2-1	NA	NA
TGTGCCAGCCCAGCCCCGGGGAGTCGGACTGAAGCTTTCTTT	CASPAPGSRTEAFF	TRBV28	TRBJ1-1	NA	NA
TGCAGCGTTGTCGTTCGCGGGACCCAGTACTTC	CSVVVRGTQYF	TRBV29-1	TRBJ2-5	many	NA
TGTGCCTGGAATTGGGGGGGTAGCGGTGAGCAGTTCTTC	CAWNWGGSGEQFF	TRBV30	TRBJ2-1	NA	TRBD2
TGTGCCAGCAGCGTAGCCGGGACAGCCCAGTACGAGCAGTACTTC	CASSVAGTAQYEQYF	TRBV9	TRBJ2-7	NA	TRBD1
TGTGCCAGCAGTTCCCCCGGGGCAGGGAGTCAGCAGTACTTC	CASSSPGAGSQQYF	TRBV27	TRBJ2-7	few	NA
TGTGCCAGCAAACCCCTACACGAGCCCCCAGATACGCAGTATTTT	CASKPLHEPPDTQYF	TRBV27	TRBJ2-3	many	NA
TGTGCCAGCTCACCACCGGGTTACGACACCGGGGAGCTGTTTTTT	CASSPPGYDTGELFF	TRBV18	TRBJ2-2	many	NA
TGTGCCAGCAGCTTAGCGACAGGAAACTCCTACAATGAGCAGTTCTTC	CASSLATGNSYNEQFF	TRBV11-2	TRBJ2-1	few	NA
TGTGCCACCAGCGTAGGAAGGGGGCTAGGAGAGACCCAGTACTTC	CATSVGRGLGETQYF	TRBV24-1	TRBJ2-5	NA	TRBD1
TGTGCCAGCAGCTTAGGGATTGTAGGGACCCAAGAGACCCAGTACTTC	CASSLGIVGTQETQYF	TRBV7-2	TRBJ2-5	many	NA
TGTGCCTGGAGTGAGGCTGGGGCCAACGTCCTGACTTTC	CAWSEAGANVLTF	TRBV30	TRBJ2-6	many	NA
TGCGCCAGCAGCTCCACACTCGTTGGGACCGGGGAGCTGTTTTTT	CASSSTLVGTGELFF	TRBV5-1	TRBJ2-2	many	NA
TGTGCCAGCTCACCCAAACTAGCGTCAGATGAGCAGTTCTTC	CASSPKLASDEQFF	TRBV18	TRBJ2-1	NA	TRBD2
TGTGCCAGCAGCCTCCTCGCCGAGCAGTACTTC	CASSLLAEQYF	TRBV7-9	TRBJ2-7	few	NA
TGTGCCTGGACTCCCGAGCGGGGACAAGAGACCCAGTACTTC	CAWTPERGQETQYF	TRBV30	TRBJ2-5	many	TRBD2
TGTGCCAGTAGTATTCTCCCCAGCACCCAACCCCAGCATTTT	CASSILPSTQPQHF	TRBV19	TRBJ1-5	NA	NA
TGTGCCAGCAGTTCCCTACAGGACACTGAAGCTTTCTTT	CASSSLQDTEAFF	TRBV27	TRBJ1-1	many	NA
TGTGCCATCAGTGATCCTAGCGGGGGAGTTAGGGATACGCAGTATTTT	CAISDPSGGVRDTQYF	TRBV10-3	TRBJ2-3	many	TRBD2
TGTGCCACCAGCCCGACAGGGGGTGCAGATACGCAGTATTTT	CATSPTGGADTQYF	TRBV24-1	TRBJ2-3	many	TRBD1
TGTGCCAGCAGCCAGACAGGGGTGTTCGATGGCTACACCTTC	CASSQTGVFDGYTF	TRBV12-3/TRBV12-4	TRBJ1-2	many	TRBD1
TGTGCCAGCAGTGACTCGAGGGAGAGAGGAGGGTACGAGCAGTACTTC	CASSDSRERGGYEQYF	TRBV6-4	TRBJ2-7	NA	NA
TGTGCTAGTGGTCAGGGCGGCACAGATACGCAGTATTTT	CASGQGGTDTQYF	TRBV12-5	TRBJ2-3	many	NA
TGCGCCAGCAGCTTGGCTGGACAGGGTTTTGGTGAGCAGTACTTC	CASSLAGQGFGEQYF	TRBV5-1	TRBJ2-7	few	TRBD1
TGTGCCAGCAGCAGATCAGGGGAGAACACTGAAGCTTTCTTT	CASSRSGENTEAFF	TRBV9	TRBJ1-1	many	NA
TGTGCCAGCAGCAACCCGGGAAAATACGAGCAGTACTTC	CASSNPGKYEQYF	TRBV7-2	TRBJ2-7	many	NA
TGCAGTGCCACGGCTGGTGTGGGTAGCACAGATACGCAGTATTTT	CSATAGVGSTDTQYF	TRBV20-1	TRBJ2-3	many	NA
TGTGCCACCGGAGGGGGGACTAATGAAAAACTGTTTTTT	CATGGGTNEKLFF	TRBV6-1	TRBJ1-4	NA	NA
TGTGCCAGCAGTGTCCGGGCCCCAGGGCCAACCGAAGCTTTCTTT	CASSVRAPGPTEAFF	TRBV28	TRBJ1-1	many	NA
TGTGCCAGCAGCCCCTATCAGGGAGGACCCTACAATGAGCAGTTCTTC	CASSPYQGGPYNEQFF	TRBV11-2	TRBJ2-1	many	NA
TGTGCCAGTAGTATGTCGGCTAGCGGGAGGACAGATACGCAGTATTTT	CASSMSASGRTDTQYF	TRBV19	TRBJ2-3	many	TRBD2